The 5 T cell receptor beta chains presented below share a single source sample, sequenced in a study of blood T cell repertoires in COVID-19. Generated by immunoSEQ multiplex PCR, the TCRdb table keeps only in-frame clones and is missing some. The repertoire holds 130,000 to 150,000 clones, with about 90% as singletons. Sequencing was carried out using peripheral blood. These receptors came from a man older than 75 with acute or convalescent COVID-19.

On this clone itself: Germline and junction disagree at one end, which may indicate a read error. V and J are TRBV6-5 and TRBJ1-1, with 8 bases identical to TRBD1. CDR1 is MNHEY, CDR2 SVGAGI, per germline. The CDR3 is 13 amino acids. The CDR3 nucleotides read TGTGCCAGCATCAGGACAGGGAGGACAAAACTCCTCTTT. Its protein product is CASIRTGRTKLLF.

The chain has TRBV7-2 and TRBJ2-7; 7 bases are a match to TRBD1. Trimming took 1 base from V and 1 from J; bases not matched to a gene: 1. The CDR3 length is 14 residues. Per germline, CDR1 SGHTA and CDR2 FQGNSA. The CDR3 DNA reads TGTGCCAGCAGCTTAGAACAGGGGTCCTACGAGCAGTACTTC. The encoded protein is CASSLEQGSYEQYF.

This clone was counted a single time. V is TRBV5-8 and J is TRBJ2-1; TRBD1 matches at 7 bases. This CDR3 has 13 amino acids. CDR1 is SGHTS and CDR2 is YDEGEE in the germline V gene. With V trimmed by 0 bases and J by 12 bases, 6 bases remained unmatched. CDR3 loop: CASSLVRWDRQFF. The CDR3 region has the DNA TGTGCCAGCAGCTTGGTAAGATGGGACAGGCAGTTCTTC.

J is TRBJ1-1 and V is TRBV3-1 (or the pseudogene TRBV3-2), with D uncertain. Looked up from germline, CDR1 is LGHDT and CDR2 is YNNKEL (reference sequence). The V end was cut by 1 base, the J end by 5 bases, with 11 bases between. The CDR3 contains 14 residues. CDR3 protein: CASSQAGSRTEAFF. Here the CDR3 DNA reads TGTGCCAGCAGCCAAGCTGGGTCGAGGACTGAAGCTTTCTTT.

The genes are TRBV6-5 and TRBJ2-7, with 7 bases matching TRBD1. V was clipped by 6 bases and J by 4 bases; unmatched bases: 9. The CDR3 is 14 residues long. Germline-derived CDR1 and CDR2 are MNHEY and SVGAGI. CDR3 sequence: CASSRPGQIYEQYF. In DNA form, the CDR3 reads TGTGCCAGCAGCAGGCCGGGACAGATATACGAGCAGTACTTC.